These T cell receptor beta chains were read from a single sample in a study of T cells in localized non-small cell lung cancer. The table came from immunoSEQ multiplex PCR; TCRdb's copy has only in-frame clones and leaves some out. The top ten hold around 20% of the sample, which has 55,000 to 75,000 clones, roughly nine tenths seen once. This material consisted of peripheral blood, taken before any cancer treatment. Receptor source: a man aged 40 to 69 with stage I lung adenocarcinoma. The CDR3 runs from the conserved cysteine through the conserved F or W. D genes are given only for firm matches. Clone size appears in some rows only: once, few, many, or a class for an expanded clone.

V	J	D	size	DNA	CDR3
TRBV5-6	TRBJ2-1	TRBD2	once	TGTGCCAGCAGCTTGGGGGGGCTAGCGGGAGGAGTCAGTGAGCAGTTCTTC	CASSLGGLAGGVSEQFF
TRBV28	TRBJ1-2	-	once	TGTGCCAGCAGTCTCGAGGGGTTCCAGGGCTACACCTTC	CASSLEGFQGYTF
TRBV18	TRBJ1-1	TRBD1	-	TGTGCCAGCTCACTGGGACAGTCGAACACTGAAGCTTTCTTT	CASSLGQSNTEAFF
TRBV10-2	TRBJ2-7	TRBD2	medium-sized	TGCGCCAGCAGCGCTAGCGGGAGGGGGAACGAGCAGTACTTC	CASSASGRGNEQYF
TRBV19	TRBJ2-7	-	-	TGTGCCAGTAGTGCCTACAGGGACCACTCCTACGAGCAGTACTTC	CASSAYRDHSYEQYF
TRBV18	TRBJ2-2	-	-	TGTGCCAGCTCCCCCCAGGACACCGGGGAGCTGTTTTTT	CASSPQDTGELFF
TRBV7-9	TRBJ2-7	-	-	TGTGCCAGCAGCTTTTCAGGGAACGACGAGCAGTACTTC	CASSFSGNDEQYF
TRBV7-3	TRBJ2-7	TRBD2	-	TGTGCCAGCAGCTTGGCATCAGGGAGGGTTTTCCGCGAGCAGTACTTC	CASSLASGRVFREQYF
TRBV6-1	TRBJ1-3	-	medium-sized	TGTGCCAGCAGTGAAGAAGAGGGGGCTGGAAACACCATATATTTT	CASSEEEGAGNTIYF
TRBV19	TRBJ2-7	-	-	TGTGCCAGTAGCGCCTGGAGTCATCACTGCCCCTACGAGCAGTACTTC	CASSAWSHHCPYEQYF
TRBV28	TRBJ2-7	-	-	TGTGCCAGCAGTTTCCAGACAGGCCTTTACGAGCAGTACTTC	CASSFQTGLYEQYF
TRBV4-1	TRBJ2-7	-	-	TGCGCCACGGGCGGACTACCCAACTCCTACGAGCAGTACTTC	CATGGLPNSYEQYF
TRBV4-1	TRBJ2-7	-	-	TGCGCCAGCAGCCATTTCGCGACAGGCTCCTACGAGCAGTACTTC	CASSHFATGSYEQYF
TRBV7-8	TRBJ1-1	-	once	TGTGCCAGCAGCTTAGGGAGCGCGAACACTGAAGCTTTCTTT	CASSLGSANTEAFF
TRBV7-2	TRBJ2-5	-	-	TGTGCCAGCAGCTTTACAGAGGCGACCCAGTACTTC	CASSFTEATQYF
TRBV13	TRBJ2-5	-	-	TGTGCCAGCAGCTCAACTGGAACAGGGCTGGAGACCCAGTACTTC	CASSSTGTGLETQYF
TRBV9	TRBJ1-2	-	-	TGTGCCAGCAGCCCCGGGGGAGAACCCTATGGCTACACCTTC	CASSPGGEPYGYTF
TRBV15	TRBJ2-7	TRBD2	-	TGTGCCACCAGCAGAGATCTGCCTAGCGGGTCTCTTTACGAGCAGTACTTC	CATSRDLPSGSLYEQYF
TRBV5-4	TRBJ2-4	-	-	TGTGCCAGCAGCTTACGGGTAGCCAAAAACATTCAGTACTTC	CASSLRVAKNIQYF
TRBV7-9	TRBJ2-3	TRBD2	-	TGTGCCAGCAGCCAGGGACTAGCGGGAGATACGCAGTATTTT	CASSQGLAGDTQYF
TRBV7-2	TRBJ2-7	-	-	TGTGCCAGCAGCTCCACTAGGGTCGAGCAGTACTTC	CASSSTRVEQYF
TRBV28	TRBJ1-5	TRBD1	-	TGTGCCAGCAGTTTCCTTCAGGGGGGCAATCAGCCCCAGCATTTT	CASSFLQGGNQPQHF
TRBV18	TRBJ2-1	TRBD2	-	TGTGCCAGCTCACCACTTCTAGCGGCATACAATGAGCAGTTCTTC	CASSPLLAAYNEQFF
TRBV5-1	TRBJ2-1	TRBD1	once	TGCGCCAGCAGCTCTCGGGACAGGGCCCGGCTTGAGCAGTTCTTC	CASSSRDRARLEQFF
TRBV27	TRBJ2-2	-	-	TGTGCCAGCAGCCCTGAGGTCGGGAACACCGGGGAGCTGTTTTTT	CASSPEVGNTGELFF
TRBV6-5	TRBJ2-7	-	-	TGTGCCAGCAGTTACGGTGACCTCTCCTACGAGCAGTACTTC	CASSYGDLSYEQYF
TRBV9	TRBJ2-2	-	-	TGTGCCAGCAGCCTAACGGGGGCCGGGGAGCTGTTTTTT	CASSLTGAGELFF
TRBV6-6	TRBJ1-2	-	-	TGTGCCAGCAGGCGGCGGGGGGTGGACTATGGCTACACCTTC	CASRRRGVDYGYTF
TRBV5-1	TRBJ2-5	TRBD1	-	TGCGCCAGCAGCTCGATGGACAGGGCAGAGACCCAGTACTTC	CASSSMDRAETQYF
TRBV5-1	TRBJ2-5	-	-	TGCGCCAGCAGCTTGGGCTACTACCAATCAGAGACCCAGTACTTC	CASSLGYYQSETQYF
TRBV2	TRBJ1-5	-	-	TGTGCCAGCAGTGAGATGCAGGGCAATCAGCCCCAGCATTTT	CASSEMQGNQPQHF
TRBV29-1	TRBJ1-1	-	-	TGCAGCGGACGGGTGACAGTGAACACTGAAGCTTTCTTT	CSGRVTVNTEAFF
TRBV11-2	TRBJ1-1	-	-	TGTGCCAGCAGCTTTAGGAACACTGAAGCTTTCTTT	CASSFRNTEAFF
TRBV7-8	TRBJ2-7	TRBD1	-	TGTGCCAGCAGCTCCATAGGACAGGAAGGGTCCTACGAGCAGTACTTC	CASSSIGQEGSYEQYF
TRBV10-3	TRBJ2-7	TRBD2	once	TGTGCCATCAGTGATGTTGTAGCGGGAGACTCTGAAGAGCAGTACTTC	CAISDVVAGDSEEQYF
TRBV4-1	TRBJ1-3	-	-	TGCGCCAGCAGCCAAGATCCCGGGACAGGAAACACCATATATTTT	CASSQDPGTGNTIYF
TRBV18	TRBJ2-1	-	-	TGTGCCAGCTCACCACAGGGTTCCTACAATGAGCAGTTCTTC	CASSPQGSYNEQFF
TRBV7-8	TRBJ2-5	TRBD1	-	TGTGCCAGCAGCCTTGGACAGGTCCCGGCCCAGTACTTC	CASSLGQVPAQYF
TRBV18	TRBJ2-5	-	-	TGTGCCAGCTCACCACAGGCCGCAGGGGGGCTAGAGACCCAGTACTTC	CASSPQAAGGLETQYF
TRBV7-9	TRBJ1-3	TRBD1	-	TGTGCCAGCAGCCGGACAGGGGCGGGAAACACCATATATTTT	CASSRTGAGNTIYF
TRBV19	TRBJ2-3	-	once	TGTGCCAGTAGTAGAGGGACAGATACGCAGTATTTT	CASSRGTDTQYF
TRBV28	TRBJ1-3	-	-	TGTGCCAGCAGTTCAGACAGTTACTCTGGAAACACCATATATTTT	CASSSDSYSGNTIYF
TRBV3-1/TRBV3-2	TRBJ1-2	-	-	TGTGCCAGCGGACCCCCGTACACCTTC	CASGPPYTF
TRBV28	TRBJ2-7	TRBD2	-	TGTGCCAGCAGTTTAGCCCCGACTAGCGGTTACGAGCAGTACTTC	CASSLAPTSGYEQYF
TRBV6-5	TRBJ2-4	-	-	TGTGCCAGCAGTTACTCAAGGGCCGGGGCCAAAAACATTCAGTACTTC	CASSYSRAGAKNIQYF
TRBV5-4	TRBJ2-5	-	-	TGTGCCAGCAGCCTCCCCACTCAGTTGGAGACCCAGTACTTC	CASSLPTQLETQYF
TRBV7-2	TRBJ1-3	-	-	TGTGCCAGCAGCTCAGGGCTCGGAAACACCATATATTTT	CASSSGLGNTIYF
TRBV7-9	TRBJ1-1	-	-	TGTGCCAGCAGCTTAGGGCAGGGGCTACTGAACACTGAAGCTTTCTTT	CASSLGQGLLNTEAFF
TRBV10-3	TRBJ2-2	-	-	TGTGCCATCAGCCTGAACAGGGCCGCGGGGACCGGGGAGCTGTTTTTT	CAISLNRAAGTGELFF
TRBV2	TRBJ2-2	TRBD2	-	TGTGCCAGCAATTTGCCGGGACTAGCGGGAGTGAAGGCCGGGGAGCTGTTTTTT	CASNLPGLAGVKAGELFF